This TCR beta chain was sequenced in a study of blood T cell repertoires in COVID-19. Sequencing was performed with immunoSEQ multiplex PCR; in TCRdb, only in-frame clones are kept and a portion is missing. This sample has 230,000 or so clones, with roughly 89% found just once. The CDR3 consists of 14 residues. V gave up 4 bases and J gave up 4 bases, with 13 bases separating them. Germline assignment: CDR1 MNHEY and CDR2 SMNVEV (reference sequence). Sequencing was carried out using peripheral blood. The receptor was isolated from a woman aged 40 to 50 who had recovered from COVID-19. The chain couples TRBV27 to TRBJ1-1; D is possibly TRBD1 (5 bases). CDR3 region: CASSSIPRGTEAFF. The CDR3 DNA reads TGTGCCAGCAGTTCCATTCCTAGGGGCACTGAAGCTTTCTTT.